These 5 T cell receptor beta chains originate from one sample sequenced in a study of blood T cell repertoires in COVID-19. The repertoire was sequenced with immunoSEQ multiplex PCR; TCRdb's copy has only in-frame clones and lacks some. The table has over 200,000 clones, about 80% seen once. The source material was PBMCs or T cells enriched from blood (not recorded which). The receptors here all came from a man in his sixties who had recovered from COVID-19.

V and J are TRBV15 and TRBJ2-7, with D maybe TRBD2 (5 bases). The V end lost 5 bases, the J end lost 3 bases, and 17 bases lay between the germline ends. CDR1 is LNHNV and CDR2 is YYDKDF in the germline V gene (reference sequence). The CDR3 is 15 residues long. The CDR3 region is CATSPLRGNGYEQYF. The CDR3 DNA sequence: TGTGCCACCAGCCCATTACGGGGTAACGGCTACGAGCAGTACTTC.

V usage is TRBV7-9 and J usage is TRBJ1-2; TRBD1 might be the D (6 bases). The V gene's germline CDR1 is SEHNR and CDR2 FQNEAQ (reference sequence). The CDR3 consists of 14 residues. V gave up 5 bases and J gave up 6 bases, with 16 bases separating them. The CDR3 is CASSPTQGSDGYTF. The CDR3 DNA sequence: TGTGCCAGCAGCCCTACACAGGGTTCGGATGGCTACACCTTC.

This clone was observed a single time. The chain employs TRBV10-3 and TRBJ2-5, with TRBD1 identical over 7 bases. V lost 10 bases to trimming and J lost 3 bases; unmatched junction nucleotides: 2. The CDR3 is made up of 11 amino acids. Germline-derived CDR1 and CDR2 are ENHRY and SYGVKD. The DNA of the CDR3 is TGTGCCACAACAGGGGAAGAGACCCAGTACTTC. Translated, it gives CATTGEETQYF.

CDR3 region: CATSTSGTGVTGELFF. CDR3 in DNA: TGTGCCACCAGCACTTCTGGGACAGGGGTGACCGGGGAGCTGTTTTTT. The rearrangement uses TRBV15 and TRBJ2-2; 10 bases are a match to TRBD1. The CDR3 sequence is 16 residues long. CDR1 LNHNV and CDR2 YYDKDF come from the germline V gene (reference sequence). Unmatched junction bases numbered 7, after V lost 4 bases and J lost 5 bases.

The chain links TRBV25-1 to TRBJ1-3; possibly TRBD1 for D (5 bases). V lost 3 bases and J 7 bases, leaving 16 bases between the germline ends. This CDR3 has 15 residues. Germline CDR1 is MGHDK and CDR2 is SYGVNS. DNA for the CDR3: TGTGCCAGCAGTGATCCGGGAGGAGAGGGGAACACCATATATTTT. Translated, it gives CASSDPGGEGNTIYF.